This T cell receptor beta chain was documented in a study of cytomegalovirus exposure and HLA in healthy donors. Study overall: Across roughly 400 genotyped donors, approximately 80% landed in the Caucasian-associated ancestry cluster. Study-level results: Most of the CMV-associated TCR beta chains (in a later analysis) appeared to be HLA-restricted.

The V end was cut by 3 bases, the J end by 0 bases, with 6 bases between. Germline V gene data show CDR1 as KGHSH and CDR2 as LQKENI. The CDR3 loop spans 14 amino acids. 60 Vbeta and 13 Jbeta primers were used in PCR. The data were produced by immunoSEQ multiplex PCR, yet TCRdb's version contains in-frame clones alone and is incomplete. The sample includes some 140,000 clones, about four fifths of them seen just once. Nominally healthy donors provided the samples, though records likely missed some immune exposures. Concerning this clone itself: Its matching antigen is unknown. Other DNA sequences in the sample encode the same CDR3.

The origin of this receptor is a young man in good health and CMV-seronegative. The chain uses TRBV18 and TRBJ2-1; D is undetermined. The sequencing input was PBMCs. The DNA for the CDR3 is TGTGCCAGCTCACCCCCCAGCTCCTACAATGAGCAGTTCTTC. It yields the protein CASSPPSSYNEQFF.